This T cell receptor beta chain was sequenced for a study of regulatory T cells in long-lasting Graves disease. Findings of the study overall: Persistent patients shared more public clonotypes (around 2,500) than new patients (more than 900).

Library construction for TCR beta used iRepertoire HTBI primers and Arm-PCR of CDR3 regions. TCRdb ran MiXCR on the multiplex PCR reads and lists one entry per CDR3 protein. The top ten clones hold about 42% of a sample with about 660,000 distinct CDR3 sequences, around 30% of them seen once. This clonotype has just a few counts. What it binds is unknown. Specified time point: persistent/refractory GD, antithyroid drugs over 5 years with positive TRAb. Making the TCR library involved RNA that had been extracted from PBMCs. The sequencing here drew on peripheral blood mononuclear cells (PBMCs), taken when the disease was refractory, from a patient treated with antithyroid drugs. This TCR was recovered from a female donor with Graves disease.

The CDR3 bases are TGTGCCAGCAGGGTATCCTCTGGAAACACCATATATTTT. Translating gives CASRVSSGNTIYF. V usage is TRBV6-1 and J usage is TRBJ1-3, with unresolved D. The CDR3 totals 13 residues. Germline V gene data show CDR1 as MNHNS and CDR2 as SASEGT. V lost 6 bases, J lost 0 bases, and 6 bases lay in between.